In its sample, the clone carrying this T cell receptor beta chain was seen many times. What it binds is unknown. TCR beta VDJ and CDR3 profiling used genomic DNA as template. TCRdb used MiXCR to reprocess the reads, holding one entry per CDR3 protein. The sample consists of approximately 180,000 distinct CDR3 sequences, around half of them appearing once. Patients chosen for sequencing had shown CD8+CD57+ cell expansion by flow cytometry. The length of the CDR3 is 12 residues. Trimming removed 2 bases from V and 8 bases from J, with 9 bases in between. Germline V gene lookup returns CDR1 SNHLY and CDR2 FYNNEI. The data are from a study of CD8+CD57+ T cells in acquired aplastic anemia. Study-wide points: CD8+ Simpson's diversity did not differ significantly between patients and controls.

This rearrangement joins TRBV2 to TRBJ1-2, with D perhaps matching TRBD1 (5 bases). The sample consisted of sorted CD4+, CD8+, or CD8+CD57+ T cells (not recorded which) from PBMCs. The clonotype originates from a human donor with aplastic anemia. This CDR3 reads CASSEFGGGYTF. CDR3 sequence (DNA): TGTGCCAGCAGTGAATTCGGGGGGGGCTACACCTTC.